The 8 T cell receptor beta chains in this list originate from one sample, sequenced in a study of T-cell memory formation after mild COVID-19. TCRdb used MiXCR to reprocess the 5' RACE reads, holding one entry per CDR3 protein. The profile shows approximately 190,000 distinct CDR3 sequences, approximately 20% of them singletons. Sequenced material: PBMCs or a T cell subset sorted from them (not recorded which). The receptors were gathered from an adult woman who had mild COVID-19 (a few samples of this study predate the infection). Cell type and time point are not known.

The rearrangement joins TRBV20-1 to TRBJ2-5, with TRBD1 identical over 8 bases. The CDR3 consists of 16 residues. J was trimmed by 8 bases and V by 6 bases; bases with no gene match: 20. Looked up from germline, CDR1 is DFQATT and CDR2 is SNEGSKA (reference sequence). The CDR3 sequence is CSAPKFPGQASKTQYF. In DNA form, the CDR3 reads TGCAGTGCCCCGAAGTTCCCGGGACAGGCCAGTAAAACCCAGTACTTC.

The chain joins TRBV30 to TRBJ2-7; 11 bases line up with TRBD1. Per the germline V gene, CDR1 is GTSNPN and CDR2 is SVGIG (reference sequence). J lost 4 bases, V lost 2 bases, and 4 bases had no gene match. This CDR3 contains 14 residues. The CDR3 region is CAWSTRDRGYEQYF. The DNA of the CDR3 is TGTGCCTGGAGTACGCGGGACAGGGGGTACGAGCAGTACTTC.

This clonotype was detected a few times. The chain links TRBV20-1 to TRBJ1-1; TRBD1 is a possible D gene (5 bases). From germline, CDR1 is DFQATT and CDR2 SNEGSKA (reference sequence). The ends were cut back, 5 bases at V and 0 bases at J, with 10 bases in the middle. The CDR3 is 13 residues long. CDR3 residues: CSAWGTMNTEAFF. CDR3 bases: TGCAGTGCTTGGGGCACCATGAACACTGAAGCTTTCTTT.

This clonotype was seen a few times. The chain joins TRBV6-6 to TRBJ2-3, with 11 bases aligning to TRBD2. The CDR3 runs to 17 residues. Germline V gene lookup returns CDR1 MNHNY and CDR2 SVGAGI (reference sequence). V shed 0 bases, J shed 1 base, and the junction held 3 bases outside the gene matches. Written as DNA, the CDR3 is TGTGCCAGCAGTTACTCTAGCGGGGGGGCGGGCACAGATACGCAGTATTTT. It encodes CASSYSSGGAGTDTQYF.

This rearrangement joins TRBV11-2 to TRBJ1-1, with TRBD1 as a possible D gene (5 bases). The V end lost 2 bases, the J end lost 5 bases, and 21 bases lay between the germline ends. In germline, CDR1 is SGHAT, CDR2 FQNNGV. This CDR3 is built from 17 residues. This CDR3 reads CASSLSGGLPGKTEAFF. The CDR3 region has the DNA TGTGCCAGCAGCTTAAGTGGGGGACTTCCCGGTAAGACTGAAGCTTTCTTT.

This chain links TRBV11-3 with TRBJ2-1, with TRBD1 matching 7 bases. Germline loops: CDR1 SGHNT, CDR2 YENEEA. The CDR3 length is 14 residues. V gave up 5 bases and J gave up 9 bases; unmatched junction bases: 10. CDR3 loop: CASSPRTGDTEQFF. In DNA form, the CDR3 reads TGTGCCAGCAGCCCTCGAACAGGGGACACTGAGCAGTTCTTC.

V usage is TRBV2 and J usage is TRBJ2-7, with D hard to call. The ends were cut back, 6 bases at V and 5 bases at J, with 11 bases in the middle. Germline loops: CDR1 SNHLY, CDR2 FYNNEI. The CDR3 runs 12 residues. CDR3 bases: TGTGCCAGCAGCCCCCCCGTCGACGAGCAGTACTTC. Its protein is CASSPPVDEQYF. The full variable domain, in which reference TRBV2 and TRBJ2-7 provide the parts outside the CDR3, is EPEVTQTPSHQVTQMGQEVILRCVPISNHLYFYWYRQILGQKVEFLVSFYNNEISEKSEIFDDQFSVERPDGSNFTLKIRSTKLEDSAMYFCASSPPVDEQYFGPGTRLTVT.

By frequency in the sample, this clonotype is medium-sized. This chain connects TRBV7-9 to TRBJ2-1; D might be TRBD2 (5 bases). CDR1 SEHNR and CDR2 FQNEAQ come from the germline V gene (reference sequence). V was cut by 5 bases and J by 5 bases, with 22 bases left in between. The CDR3 extends over 17 amino acids. The CDR3 DNA follows: TGTGCCAGCAGCCAGGACTCGAGTAGCATGGGAAACAATGAGCAGTTCTTC. Amino acid sequence: CASSQDSSSMGNNEQFF.